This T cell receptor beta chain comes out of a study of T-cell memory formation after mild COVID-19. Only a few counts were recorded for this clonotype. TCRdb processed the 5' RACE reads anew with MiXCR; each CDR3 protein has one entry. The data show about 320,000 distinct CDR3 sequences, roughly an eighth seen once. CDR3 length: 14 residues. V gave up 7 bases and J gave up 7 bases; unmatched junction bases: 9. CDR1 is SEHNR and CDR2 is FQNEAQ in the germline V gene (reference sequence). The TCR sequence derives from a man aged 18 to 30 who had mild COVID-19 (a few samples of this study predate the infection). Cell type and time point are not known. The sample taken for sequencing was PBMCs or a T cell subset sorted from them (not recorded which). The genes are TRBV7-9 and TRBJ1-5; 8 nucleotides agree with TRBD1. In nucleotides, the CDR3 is TGTGCCAGCAAAGGACAGGGAGCCGGACAGCCCCAGCATTTT. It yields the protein CASKGQGAGQPQHF.